This T cell receptor beta chain was profiled in a study of T cell responses to AZD1222 COVID-19 vaccine. Study-level results: Of spike-specific TCRs, nearly half reportedly target regions left unmutated in variants. Spike-specific TCR depth and breadth grew after two AZD1222 doses.

Assay: immunoSEQ multiplex PCR; the TCRdb copy retains only in-frame clones and omits some. This table has 130,000 or so clones, around 92% appearing once. As to this clone: What it binds is not known.

Germline V gives CDR1 SGHTA, CDR2 FQGNSA. There are 15 residues in the CDR3. Between the trimmed V and J ends, which lost 2 bases and 8 bases, there was a span of 16 bases. The receptor comes from an adult in good health. The sample consisted of peripheral blood, taken on day 0 of AZD1222 vaccination. V and J are TRBV7-2 and TRBJ2-1; D ambiguous. The CDR3, as DNA: TGTGCCAGCAGCTTACTTCCGCCCCGGGTCGATGAGCAGTTCTTC. This encodes CASSLLPPRVDEQFF.